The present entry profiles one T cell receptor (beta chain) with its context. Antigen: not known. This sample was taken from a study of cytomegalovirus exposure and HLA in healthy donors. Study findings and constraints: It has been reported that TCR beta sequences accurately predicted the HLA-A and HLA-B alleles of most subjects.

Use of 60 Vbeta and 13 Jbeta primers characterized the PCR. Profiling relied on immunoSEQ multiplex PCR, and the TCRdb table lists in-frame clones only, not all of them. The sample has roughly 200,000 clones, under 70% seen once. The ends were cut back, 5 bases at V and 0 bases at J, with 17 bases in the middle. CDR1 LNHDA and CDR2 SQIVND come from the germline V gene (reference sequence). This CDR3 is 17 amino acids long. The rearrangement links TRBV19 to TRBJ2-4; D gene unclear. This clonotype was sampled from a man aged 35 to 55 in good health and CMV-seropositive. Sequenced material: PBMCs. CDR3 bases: TGTGCCAGTAGTGCCCTAATGTCTGGTCTAGCCAAAAACATTCAGTACTTC. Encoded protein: CASSALMSGLAKNIQYF.